Here is one T cell receptor beta chain with its context. In its sample, this clonotype was seen many times. Its antigen target is currently unknown. No base-level quality is on record; no much larger clone is a single base apart. The data were taken from a study of T cell repertoires in cytomegalovirus infection (dated by TCRdb to between 2018 and 2020). Regarding the research as a whole: Donor HLA type was relevant to the analysis, as public TCR beta signatures indicated carriage of CMV infection together with the matching HLA type.

Sequencing instrument: Illumina HiSeq 1500. Starting from the raw public reads, TCRdb applied fastp trimming at Q25, assembled clones with MiXCR and retained in-frame beta chains. Identical CDR3 proteins give one entry, which carries the most common genes and DNA. The sample table holds approximately 500,000 distinct CDR3 sequences, of which 15% to 20% were seen once. Approximately 24% of the sample is taken by the ten largest. Cut back by 1 base and 0 bases, the V and J ends lie 22 bases apart. Reading the germline V gene gives CDR1 MNHEY and CDR2 SVGAGI. Including the terminal cysteine and phenylalanine, the CDR3 comprises 20 residues. Of all the DNA, just the CDR3 is kept, 60 bases in frame from base 1. Summary of the overall study and its limitations: The ex vivo response was dominated by HLA-C-restricted CMV-specific TCR beta clonotypes, which also provided the single most frequent clonotype in two of eight donors. Carriers of CMV infection plus the relevant HLA type were discriminated by the cumulative frequency of public TCR beta family members in the study cohort and in an independent roughly 320-donor cohort.

The chain uses TRBV6-5 and TRBJ2-1; too little of a D gene remains to name it. The TCR originated in a human donor in good health (CMV status not recorded). Some clones in this sample may be carry-over from other donors' samples. The sample comprised CD8+ T cells from PBMCs. The CDR3 protein: CASSYWRGELPVSSYNEQFF. The DNA reads TGTGCCAGCAGTTACTGGCGCGGTGAGTTACCCGTTTCCTCCTACAATGAGCAGTTCTTC.